This TCR beta chain was captured in a study of T cell responses to AZD1222 COVID-19 vaccine. V was pared by 0 bases and J by 14 bases, with 13 bases between. The CDR3 totals 12 residues. Clones were read by immunoSEQ multiplex PCR, and TCRdb kept only the in-frame ones, dropping some. The sample lists some 150,000 clones; just over 90% were seen once. The chain carries TRBV12-3 or TRBV12-4 and TRBJ1-2; no clear D. This sequence was found in an adult in good health. Source: peripheral blood, taken on day 0 of MenACWY control vaccination. The CDR3 sequence is CASSLALWDRTF. The CDR3 DNA reads as TGTGCCAGCAGTTTAGCGCTCTGGGATCGGACCTTC.